This passage covers 25 T cell receptor beta chains from one sample sequenced in a study of T-cell reconstitution after alpha-beta-depleted transplantation in children. Unique molecular identifiers were built into the TCRbeta library. Via MiXCR, TCRdb re-called the PCR reads, giving one row per CDR3 protein. The table includes about 460,000 distinct CDR3 sequences, approximately 12% detected once. Sequenced here: PBMCs from the stem cell graft donor, sampled from the stem cell graft. These receptors were taken from a human donor who donated a stem cell graft to a child with combined immunodeficiency.

In this sample, this clonotype turned up many times. J is TRBJ2-1 and V is TRBV5-1; 10 bases align to TRBD2. The ends lost 3 bases at V and 1 base at J; junction bases unmatched: 13. There are 19 residues in the CDR3. Germline lookup yields CDR1 SGHRS and CDR2 YFSETQ. In nucleotides, the CDR3 is TGCGCCAGCAGCTGGAGGGGACCTTATAGCGGGAGGTCCTACAATGAGCAGTTCTTC. Residues: CASSWRGPYSGRSYNEQFF.

The chain combines TRBV30 with TRBJ2-7; the D gene is possibly TRBD2 (6 bases). V was pared by 4 bases and J by 5 bases, with 12 bases between. The germline V gene encodes CDR1 GTSNPN and CDR2 SVGIG (reference sequence). This CDR3 has 12 residues. CDR3 sequence (DNA): TGTGCCTGGAATGGACTAACCGACGAGCAGTACTTC. This encodes CAWNGLTDEQYF.

The CDR3 here is CATSEGRGTDTQYF. The DNA for the CDR3 is TGTGCCACCAGTGAGGGGAGAGGCACAGATACGCAGTATTTT. The J gene is TRBJ2-3, the V gene TRBV24-1; TRBD2 might be the D (5 bases). The CDR3 runs to 14 residues. V lost 4 bases and J 1 base, leaving 8 bases between the germline ends. CDR1 is KGHDR and CDR2 is SFDVKD in the germline V gene.

V and J are TRBV7-2 and TRBJ1-2, with TRBD1 as a possible D gene (6 bases). The CDR3 covers 13 residues. Trimming pared 5 bases from V and 8 bases from J, leaving 15 bases between. The V gene's germline CDR1 is SGHTA and CDR2 FQGNSA. CDR3 amino acids: CASSPGGGWGYTF. The CDR3 bases are TGTGCCAGCAGCCCCGGGGGGGGCTGGGGCTACACCTTC.

The chain is built from TRBV5-1 and TRBJ2-4; D unresolved. Per the germline V gene, CDR1 is SGHRS and CDR2 is YFSETQ. This CDR3 is built from 16 residues. Trimming cost V 4 bases and J 2 bases, with 16 bases left between them. The CDR3 reads CASSRSTSPSKNIQYF. In DNA form, the CDR3 reads TGCGCCAGCAGCCGATCGACGAGTCCTTCCAAAAACATTCAGTACTTC. Full variable domain (missing parts from reference TRBV5-1 and TRBJ2-4): KAGVTQTPRYLIKTRGQQVTLSCSPISGHRSVSWYQQTPGQGLQFLFEYFSETQRNKGNFPGRFSGRQFSNSRSEMNVSTLELGDSALYLCASSRSTSPSKNIQYFGAGTRLSVL.

The chain joins TRBV5-1 to TRBJ2-1, with D perhaps matching TRBD1 (6 bases). V lost 0 bases, J lost 8 bases, and 15 bases lay in between. The CDR3 length is 15 residues. Germline assignment: CDR1 SGHRS and CDR2 YFSETQ. CDR3 residues: CASSLEGTSAYEQFF. As DNA, the CDR3 is TGCGCCAGCAGCTTGGAGGGGACATCTGCTTATGAGCAGTTCTTC.

This clonotype was counted only a few times. This chain joins TRBV20-1 and TRBJ2-3; tentative D call: TRBD2 (6 bases). The V end was cut by 2 bases, the J end by 2 bases, with 14 bases between. The CDR3 consists of 15 residues. Germline lookup yields CDR1 DFQATT and CDR2 SNEGSKA (reference sequence). CDR3 amino acids: CSARLTSFPTDTQYF. In DNA form, the CDR3 reads TGCAGTGCTAGACTTACTAGCTTCCCCACAGATACGCAGTATTTT.

This clonotype was counted between two and nine times. This rearrangement joins TRBV4-3 to TRBJ1-2, with TRBD1 as a possible D gene (5 bases). Germline V gives CDR1 LGHNA, CDR2 YSLEER. CDR3 length: 15 amino acids. V was shortened by 3 bases and J by 2 bases, with 13 bases between the two germline ends. The CDR3 nucleotides are TGCGCCAGCAGCCAGGACTCGGGACGGAACTATGGCTACACCTTC. It codes for CASSQDSGRNYGYTF.

The chain couples TRBV12-3 or TRBV12-4 to TRBJ2-7, with TRBD1 matching 8 bases. The CDR3 is made up of 13 amino acids. The V gene end was trimmed by 6 bases and the J gene end by 10 bases; junction bases not matched to a gene: 11. CDR3 sequence: CASSLTGETYQYF. The CDR3 region has the DNA TGTGCCAGCAGCCTGACAGGGGAAACATATCAGTACTTC.

This clonotype has a handful of counts. V and J are TRBV29-1 and TRBJ2-3, with D perhaps matching TRBD1 (6 bases). Deletions cut 7 bases from V and 1 base from J, with 15 bases between. Germline values: CDR1 SQVTM, CDR2 ANQGSEA. The CDR3 runs 14 residues. The CDR3 loop is CSAASGDGTDTQYF. The DNA for the CDR3 is TGCAGCGCCGCCTCAGGGGACGGCACAGATACGCAGTATTTT.

There are a few counts of this clonotype. CDR3 sequence (DNA): TGTGCCAGCATGCGCGGACTAGTCTACACCGGGGAGCTGTTTTTT. Protein sequence: CASMRGLVYTGELFF. The gene calls are TRBV6-2 or TRBV6-3 and TRBJ2-2, with 7 bases fitting TRBD2. Germline assignment: CDR1 MNHEY and CDR2 SVGEGT. The CDR3 contains 15 residues. V shed 7 bases, J shed 3 bases, and the junction held 8 bases outside the gene matches.

The sample holds many counts of this clonotype. This rearrangement joins TRBV6-6 to TRBJ2-1; tentatively, D is TRBD2 (6 bases). Germline V gene data show CDR1 as MNHNY and CDR2 as SVGAGI (reference sequence). The germline V and J ends were trimmed by 6 bases and 9 bases, with 15 bases remaining between them. This CDR3 spans 13 amino acids. CDR3 DNA sequence: TGTGCCAGCAGCCCGACTAGTGTCGGTGAGCAGTTCTTC. Amino acid sequence: CASSPTSVGEQFF.

In this sample, this clonotype turned up a few times. CDR3 amino acids: CASSQGRVGNEQFF. The DNA of the CDR3 is TGTGCCAGCAGCCAAGGTCGGGTAGGGAATGAGCAGTTCTTC. The gene calls are TRBV3-1 and TRBJ2-1; D not certain. V dropped 1 base and J dropped 7 bases, with 11 bases sitting between them. Germline V gene data show CDR1 as LGHDT and CDR2 as YNNKEL (reference sequence). CDR3 length equals 14 residues.

This clonotype was observed a few times. The CDR3 nucleotides are TGTGCCAGCAGCCCGGACAGGGCCCCTCAGCCCCAGCATTTT. It codes for CASSPDRAPQPQHF. The genes are TRBV12-3 or TRBV12-4 and TRBJ1-5; 8 bases fit TRBD1. V gave up 6 bases and J gave up 6 bases; unmatched junction bases: 7. This CDR3 region has 14 residues.

The sample holds many counts of this clonotype. The CDR3, as DNA: TGCGCCAGCAGCCAAGTTCCAGCGGGGGGCAACACCGGGGAGCTGTTTTTT. Residues: CASSQVPAGGNTGELFF. The V gene is TRBV4-3, the J gene TRBJ2-2; 9 bases agree with TRBD2. V dropped 1 base and J dropped 2; count of bases not matched to a gene: 5. In germline, CDR1 is LGHNA, CDR2 YSLEER. The length of the CDR3 is 17 residues.

This clonotype turned up a few times. V and J are TRBV18 and TRBJ2-4, with D maybe TRBD1 (5 bases). This CDR3 comprises 12 residues. The germline gives CDR1 KGHSH, CDR2 LQKENI. The V end was cut by 2 bases, the J end by 6 bases, with 5 bases between. CDR3 sequence (DNA): TGTGCCAGCTCACCAAGGGGAAACATTCAGTACTTC. It is translated as CASSPRGNIQYF.

This clonotype turned up a few times. The rearrangement uses TRBV29-1 and TRBJ2-2; D unclear. Germline V gene data show CDR1 as SQVTM and CDR2 as ANQGSEA. V lost 6 bases to trimming and J lost 0 bases, with 11 bases between them. This CDR3 region has 14 residues. DNA of the CDR3: TGCAGCGTGCCGGTATCAGCGAACACCGGGGAGCTGTTTTTT. Residues: CSVPVSANTGELFF.

The sample holds a few counts of this clonotype. The rearrangement uses TRBV12-3 or TRBV12-4 and TRBJ1-2; D possibly corresponds to TRBD1 (6 bases). CDR3 length: 12 residues. The V end was cut by 4 bases, the J end by 7 bases, with 10 bases between. The CDR3 DNA follows: TGTGCCAGCAGTTCGGGGGCTCTTGGCTACACCTTC. Translation: CASSSGALGYTF.

This clonotype was seen at least ten times. The V and J genes are TRBV5-6 and TRBJ2-7; a weak D match, TRBD2 (6 bases). The V gene's germline CDR1 is SGHDT and CDR2 YYEEEE. The ends were cut back, 5 bases at V and 2 bases at J, with 20 bases in the middle. The CDR3 length is 16 residues. The CDR3 is CASRGGVVSGTYEQYF. The CDR3 nucleotides are TGTGCCAGCAGGGGCGGGGTTGTGAGCGGAACCTACGAGCAGTACTTC.

This clonotype came up many times. The chain joins TRBV29-1 to TRBJ1-2; D might be TRBD1 (5 bases). Germline CDR1 and CDR2: SQVTM and ANQGSEA. This CDR3 has 14 residues. Trimming took 2 bases from V and 4 from J, leaving 14 bases between them. CDR3 DNA sequence: TGCAGCGTTGAATGGCGGCAGGGCAGCTATGGCTACACCTTC. This sequence encodes CSVEWRQGSYGYTF.

This clonotype was seen a handful of times. This chain links TRBV6-5 with TRBJ2-7; D gene ambiguous. CDR3 length: 16 residues. Germline values: CDR1 MNHEY, CDR2 SVGAGI. Trimming shortened V by 0 bases and J by 1 base, and 13 bases separated the two germline ends. Written as DNA, the CDR3 is TGTGCCAGCAGTTACTCGAATCGGGCCGGTTCCTACGAGCAGTACTTC. It translates to CASSYSNRAGSYEQYF.

This clonotype appeared a few times. A much larger clone is a single base away; this may be a read error. The CDR3 spells CANSYGQSYGYTF. In nucleotides, the CDR3 is TGTGCCAACAGTTACGGACAAAGCTATGGCTACACCTTC. V is TRBV2 and J is TRBJ1-2; possible D gene TRBD1, 5 bases. Germline CDR1 reads SNHLY; CDR2 reads FYNNEI. The CDR3 consists of 13 residues.

In its sample, this clonotype was seen many times. The CDR3: CASSLTSDEQFF. In DNA form, the CDR3 reads TGCGCCAGCAGCTTGACTAGCGATGAGCAGTTCTTC. The chain is built from TRBV5-1 and TRBJ2-1; 7 nucleotides align to TRBD2. The CDR3 spans 12 residues. With 1 base clipped from V and 8 bases from J, the junction kept 0 bases outside the gene matches. The germline gives CDR1 SGHRS, CDR2 YFSETQ.

The sample holds a few counts of this clonotype. The rearrangement uses TRBV7-2 and TRBJ2-5; D might be TRBD2 (6 bases). Trimming pared 2 bases from V and 4 bases from J, leaving 14 bases between. CDR1 is SGHTA and CDR2 is FQGNSA in the germline V gene. This CDR3 comprises 15 residues. CDR3 sequence: CASSLLLAIVETQYF. CDR3 in DNA: TGTGCCAGCAGCTTACTCCTAGCGATTGTAGAGACCCAGTACTTC.

The table lists this clonotype with a few counts. The chain joins TRBV24-1 to TRBJ2-3; TRBD2 aligns across 10 bases. V lost 3 bases to trimming and J lost 0 bases; unmatched junction nucleotides: 11. This CDR3 spans 19 amino acids. The V gene's germline CDR1 is KGHDR and CDR2 SFDVKD. CDR3 bases: TGTGCCACCAGTGATCCCCCCCGGACTAGCGGTTCTAGCACAGATACGCAGTATTTT. This encodes CATSDPPRTSGSSTDTQYF.